This T cell receptor beta chain was documented in a study of breast tumors, draining lymph nodes, adjacent tissues. The study, taken as a whole, reports: Tumor TCR diversity was below lymph nodes but above nontumor tissue. Luminal-like breast cancer showed significantly greater tumor-nontumor repertoire similarity than basal-like breast cancer did.

The lymph nodes were axillary draining lymph nodes from breast cancer patients. Germline V gives CDR1 DFQATT, CDR2 SNEGSKA (reference sequence). This CDR3 contains 13 residues. V was pared by 5 bases and J by 6 bases, with 3 bases of the junction left unmatched. This clonotype was seen ten or more times. Its antigen is unidentified. A single record per CDR3 protein comes from TCRdb applying MiXCR to the multiplex PCR reads. The sample includes roughly 260,000 distinct CDR3 sequences, about 33% of them seen just once. Sequences were obtained from axillary lymph node tissue. The chain recombines TRBV20-1 with TRBJ2-3; TRBD2 matches at 12 bases. The sequence derives from a female donor with breast cancer. Some clones in this sample may be carry-over from other donors' samples. The DNA for the CDR3 is TGCAGTGCTTGGACTAGCGGGATGGATACGCAGTATTTT. Protein sequence: CSAWTSGMDTQYF.